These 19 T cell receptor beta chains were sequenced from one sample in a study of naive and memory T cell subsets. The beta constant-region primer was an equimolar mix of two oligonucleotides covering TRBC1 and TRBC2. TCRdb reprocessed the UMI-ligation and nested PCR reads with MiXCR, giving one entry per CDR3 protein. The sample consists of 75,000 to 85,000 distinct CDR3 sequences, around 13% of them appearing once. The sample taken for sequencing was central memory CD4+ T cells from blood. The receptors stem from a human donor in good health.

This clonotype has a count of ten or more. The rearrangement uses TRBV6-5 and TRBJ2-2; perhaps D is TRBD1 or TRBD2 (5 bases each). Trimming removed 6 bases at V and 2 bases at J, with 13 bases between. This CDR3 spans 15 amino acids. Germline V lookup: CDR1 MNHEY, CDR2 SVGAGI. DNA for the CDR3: TGTGCCAGCAGAGCCGGGACCGCCAACACCGGGGAGCTGTTTTTT. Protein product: CASRAGTANTGELFF.

CDR3: CASNVIASASTDTQYF. CDR3 DNA: TGTGCCAGCAACGTGATAGCTAGCGCTAGCACAGATACGCAGTATTTT. V is TRBV5-6 and J is TRBJ2-3, with D possibly TRBD2 on 6 matching bases. Germline loops: CDR1 SGHDT, CDR2 YYEEEE. V was clipped by 6 bases and J by 0 bases, with 17 bases between them. The CDR3 consists of 16 residues.

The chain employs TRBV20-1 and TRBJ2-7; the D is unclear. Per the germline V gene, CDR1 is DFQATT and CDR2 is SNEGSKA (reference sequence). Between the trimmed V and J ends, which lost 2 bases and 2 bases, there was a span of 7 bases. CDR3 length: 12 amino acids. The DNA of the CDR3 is TGCAGTGCTAGAATAGGGCCCTACGAGCAGTACTTC. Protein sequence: CSARIGPYEQYF.

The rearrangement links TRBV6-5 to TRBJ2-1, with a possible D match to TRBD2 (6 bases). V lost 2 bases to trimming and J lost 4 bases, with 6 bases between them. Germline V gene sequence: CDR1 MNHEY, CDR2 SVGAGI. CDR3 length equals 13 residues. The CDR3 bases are TGTGCCAGCAGTTACGGGAGGTACAATGAGCAGTTCTTC. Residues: CASSYGRYNEQFF.

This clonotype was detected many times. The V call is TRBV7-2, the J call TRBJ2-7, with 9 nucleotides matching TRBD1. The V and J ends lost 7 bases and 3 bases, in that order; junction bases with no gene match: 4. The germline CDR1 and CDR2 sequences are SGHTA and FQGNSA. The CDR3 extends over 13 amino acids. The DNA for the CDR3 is TGTGCCAGCAAAGGGACAGGGAGCTACGAGCAGTACTTC. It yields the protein CASKGTGSYEQYF.

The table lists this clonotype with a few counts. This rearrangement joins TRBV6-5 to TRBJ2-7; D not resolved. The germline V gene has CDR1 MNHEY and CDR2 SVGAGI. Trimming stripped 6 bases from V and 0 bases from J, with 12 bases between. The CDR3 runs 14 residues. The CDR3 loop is CASSPTYSSYEQYF. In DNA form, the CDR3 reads TGTGCCAGCAGCCCGACTTATAGCTCCTACGAGCAGTACTTC.

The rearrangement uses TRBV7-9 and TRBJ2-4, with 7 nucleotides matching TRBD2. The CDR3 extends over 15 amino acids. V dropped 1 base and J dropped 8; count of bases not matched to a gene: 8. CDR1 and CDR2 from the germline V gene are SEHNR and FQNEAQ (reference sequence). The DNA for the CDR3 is TGTGCCAGCAGCTTAGGGAGGGGAGGGTGGGACATTCAGTACTTC. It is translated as CASSLGRGGWDIQYF. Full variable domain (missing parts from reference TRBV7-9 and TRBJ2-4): DTGVSQNPRHKITKRGQNVTFRCDPISEHNRLYWYRQTLGQGPEFLTYFQNEAQLEKSRLLSDRFSAERPKGSFSTLEIQRTEQGDSAMYLCASSLGRGGWDIQYFGAGTRLSVL.

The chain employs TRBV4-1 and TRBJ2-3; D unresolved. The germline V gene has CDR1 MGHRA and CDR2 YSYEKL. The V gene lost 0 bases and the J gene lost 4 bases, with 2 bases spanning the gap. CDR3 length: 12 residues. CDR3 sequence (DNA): TGCGCCAGCAGCCAAGAATCAGATACGCAGTATTTT. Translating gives CASSQESDTQYF.

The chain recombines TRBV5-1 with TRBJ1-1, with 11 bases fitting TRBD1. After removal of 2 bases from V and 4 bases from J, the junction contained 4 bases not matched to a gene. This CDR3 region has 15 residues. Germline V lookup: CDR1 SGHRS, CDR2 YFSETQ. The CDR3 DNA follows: TGCGCCAGCAGCTTCGCCGGGACAGGGGGCACTGAAGCTTTCTTT. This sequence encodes CASSFAGTGGTEAFF.

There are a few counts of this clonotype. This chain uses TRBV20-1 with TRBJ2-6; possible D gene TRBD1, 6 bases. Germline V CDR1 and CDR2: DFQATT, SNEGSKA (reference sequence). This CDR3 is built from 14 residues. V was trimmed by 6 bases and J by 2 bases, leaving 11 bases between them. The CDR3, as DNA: TGCAGTGCGGAACAGGGAGCTGGGGCCAACGTCCTGACTTTC. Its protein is CSAEQGAGANVLTF.

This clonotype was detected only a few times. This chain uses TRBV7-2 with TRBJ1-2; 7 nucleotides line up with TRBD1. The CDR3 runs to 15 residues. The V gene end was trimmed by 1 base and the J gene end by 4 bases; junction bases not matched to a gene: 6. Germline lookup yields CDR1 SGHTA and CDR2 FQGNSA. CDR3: CASSLGQGETYGYTF. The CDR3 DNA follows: TGTGCCAGCAGCTTAGGCCAGGGGGAGACCTATGGCTACACCTTC.

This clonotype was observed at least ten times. Written as DNA, the CDR3 is TGCAGCGTTGTACTAGCGGGCAATGAGCAGTTCTTC. This encodes CSVVLAGNEQFF. V usage is TRBV29-1 and J usage is TRBJ2-1; 9 bases match TRBD2. Germline V CDR1 and CDR2: SQVTM, ANQGSEA. The trim removed 4 bases at V and 6 bases at J, leaving 1 base unmatched. This CDR3 contains 12 residues.

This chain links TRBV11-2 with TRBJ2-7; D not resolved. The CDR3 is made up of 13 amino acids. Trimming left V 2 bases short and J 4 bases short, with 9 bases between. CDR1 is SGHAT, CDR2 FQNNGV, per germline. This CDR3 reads CASSLTRGYEQYF. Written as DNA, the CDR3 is TGTGCCAGCAGCTTAACCAGAGGATACGAGCAGTACTTC.

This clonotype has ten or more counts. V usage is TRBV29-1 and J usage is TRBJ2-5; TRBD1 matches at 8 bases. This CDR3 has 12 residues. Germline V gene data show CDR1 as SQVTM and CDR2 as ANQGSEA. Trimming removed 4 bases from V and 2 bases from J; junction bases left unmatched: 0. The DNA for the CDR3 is TGCAGCGTTGGACAGGGGCAAGAGACCCAGTACTTC. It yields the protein CSVGQGQETQYF. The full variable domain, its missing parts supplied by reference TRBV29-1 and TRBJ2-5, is SAVISQKPSRDICQRGTSLTIQCQVDSQVTMMFWYRQQPGQSLTLIATANQGSEATYESGFVIDKFPISRPNLTFSTLTVSNMSPEDSSIYLCSVGQGQETQYFGPGTRLLVL.

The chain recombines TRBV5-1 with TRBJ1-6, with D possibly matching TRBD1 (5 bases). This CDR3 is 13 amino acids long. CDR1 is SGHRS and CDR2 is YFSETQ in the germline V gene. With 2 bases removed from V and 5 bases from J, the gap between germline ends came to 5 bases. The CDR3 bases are TGCGCCAGCAGCTTACAGGATAATTCACCCCTCCACTTT. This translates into CASSLQDNSPLHF.

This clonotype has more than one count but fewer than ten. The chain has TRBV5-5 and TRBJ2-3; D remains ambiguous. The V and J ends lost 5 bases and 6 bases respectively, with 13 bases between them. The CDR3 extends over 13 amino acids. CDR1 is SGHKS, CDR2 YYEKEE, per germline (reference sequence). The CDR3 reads CASRLLTRDTQYF. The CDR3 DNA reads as TGTGCCAGCAGATTACTCACTCGGGATACGCAGTATTTT. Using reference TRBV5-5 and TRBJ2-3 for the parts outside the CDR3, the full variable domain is DAGVTQSPTHLIKTRGQQVTLRCSPISGHKSVSWYQQVLGQGPQFIFQYYEKEERGRGNFPDRFSARQFPNYSSELNVNALLLGDSALYLCASRLLTRDTQYFGPGTRLTVL.

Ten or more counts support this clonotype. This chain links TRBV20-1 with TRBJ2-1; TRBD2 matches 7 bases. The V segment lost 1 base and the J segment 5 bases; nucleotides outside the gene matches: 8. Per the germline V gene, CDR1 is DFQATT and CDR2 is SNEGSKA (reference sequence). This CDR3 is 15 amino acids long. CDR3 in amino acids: CSARAGGRRDNEQFF. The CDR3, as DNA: TGCAGTGCTAGAGCCGGCGGGAGAAGGGACAATGAGCAGTTCTTC.

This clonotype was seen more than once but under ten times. CDR3 in DNA: TGTGCCAGCAGCCAAGATGGGGCAGGGATGAACACTGAAGCTTTCTTT. Protein: CASSQDGAGMNTEAFF. The chain has TRBV3-1 and TRBJ1-1, with D perhaps matching TRBD1 (5 bases). This CDR3 has 16 amino acids. The germline CDR1 and CDR2 sequences are LGHDT and YNNKEL (reference sequence). Trimming shortened V by 0 bases and J by 0 bases, and 11 bases separated the two germline ends.

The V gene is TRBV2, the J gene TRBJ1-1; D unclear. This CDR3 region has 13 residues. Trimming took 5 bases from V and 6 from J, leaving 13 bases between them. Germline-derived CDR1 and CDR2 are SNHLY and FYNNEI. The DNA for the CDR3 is TGTGCCAGCAGTCTGACCCCGTGGGCTGAAGCTTTCTTT. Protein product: CASSLTPWAEAFF.